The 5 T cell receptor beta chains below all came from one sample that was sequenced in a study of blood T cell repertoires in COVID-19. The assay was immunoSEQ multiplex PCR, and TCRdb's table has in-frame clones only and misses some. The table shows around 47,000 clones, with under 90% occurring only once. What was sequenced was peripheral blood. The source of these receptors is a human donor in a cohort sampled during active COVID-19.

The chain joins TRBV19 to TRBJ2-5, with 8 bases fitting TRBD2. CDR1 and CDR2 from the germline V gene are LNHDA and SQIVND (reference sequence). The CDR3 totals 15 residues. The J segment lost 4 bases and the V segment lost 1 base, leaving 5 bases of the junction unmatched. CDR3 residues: CASSIGTSYGETQYF. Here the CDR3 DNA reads TGTGCCAGTAGTATAGGGACTAGCTACGGAGAGACCCAGTACTTC.

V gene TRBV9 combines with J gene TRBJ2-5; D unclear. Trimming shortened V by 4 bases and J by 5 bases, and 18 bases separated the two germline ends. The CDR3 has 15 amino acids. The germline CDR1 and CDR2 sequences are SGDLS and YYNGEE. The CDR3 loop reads CASSPDPAAGETQYF. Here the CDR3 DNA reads TGTGCCAGCAGCCCCGACCCCGCGGCCGGGGAGACCCAGTACTTC.

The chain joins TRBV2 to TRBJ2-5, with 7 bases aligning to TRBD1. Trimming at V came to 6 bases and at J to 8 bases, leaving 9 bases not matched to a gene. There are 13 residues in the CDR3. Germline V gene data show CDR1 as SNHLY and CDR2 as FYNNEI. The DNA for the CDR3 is TGTGCCAGCAGAGGACAGGCCGGAGAAACCCAGTACTTC. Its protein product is CASRGQAGETQYF.

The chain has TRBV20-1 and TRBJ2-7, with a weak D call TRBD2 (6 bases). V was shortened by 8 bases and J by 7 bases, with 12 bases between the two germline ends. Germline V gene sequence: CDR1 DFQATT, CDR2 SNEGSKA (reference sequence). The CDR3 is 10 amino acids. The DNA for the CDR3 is TGCAGTACCGAGGGAGGAGAGCAGTACGTC. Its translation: CSTEGGEQYV.

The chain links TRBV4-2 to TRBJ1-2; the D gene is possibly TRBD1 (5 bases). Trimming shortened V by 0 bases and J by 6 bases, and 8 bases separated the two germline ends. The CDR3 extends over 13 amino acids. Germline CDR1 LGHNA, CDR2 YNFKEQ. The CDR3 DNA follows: TGTGCCAGCAGCCAAGAAGGGACTAATGGCTACACCTTC. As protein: CASSQEGTNGYTF.